This TCR beta chain was sequenced in a study of T cell responses to AZD1222 COVID-19 vaccine (dated by TCRdb to about 2021). Regarding the study in general: TCR sequencing covered fewer than 250 trial participants: approximately 200 given two doses of AZD1222 and some 25 given two doses of MenACWY control vaccine. Enrollment into the trials was organized by age into subgroups of 18-55, 56-69 and 70-plus years, and those subgroups contained about 160, 30 and 59 TCR-sequenced participants, respectively. On the study overall, not on this receptor specifically: No day 14 peak-response samples were available, so repertoires were characterized only after the peak T cell response. Vaccine-associated CD4 TCRs spanned the whole spike protein, with dominant responses in regions 160-218 and 743-854. Spike-specific TCR breadth and depth rose significantly after two AZD1222 doses compared with day 0 and with MenACWY recipients. Reportedly, almost half of the unique spike-specific TCRs recognized epitopes lying outside the regions that are mutated in the B.1.351 and B.1.1.7 variants. The 56-69-year group was small, and its depth increase did not reach significance, likely because of low power. Participants were mostly white British and included more females than males, and it was suggested by the authors that clonal diversity may have been underestimated. Only six AZD1222 recipients were SARS-CoV-2 seropositive at baseline, limiting conclusions about previously exposed vaccinees.

Concerning this clone: The target of this receptor is not known. Base qualities are not provided; no much larger clone lies one nucleotide away.

The meaning of the sample's time point label: about 28 days (+/-7) after the second vaccine dose. Because spike-specific TCR depth and breadth did not differ between the two schedules, AZD1222 recipients who got a second dose at roughly 4 weeks were pooled with those who got a second dose at roughly 12 weeks. The vaccinee samples were drawn from two UK trials, COV001 and COV002, one of which was a single-blind randomized controlled phase 2/3 trial testing AZD1222 (ChAdOx1 nCoV-19) in healthy adults. For TCRbeta chain sequencing, PBMC samples were collected from trial participants at day 0 and at day 28 after the second dose. The CDR3 regions of human TCRbeta chains were subjected to immunosequencing. The authors processed their data as follows. Repertoire TCRs were matched against a reference library of SARS-CoV-2-specific TCRs generated with the MIRA antigen-specificity platform. Breadth was defined as the fraction of unique TCRs that were SARS-CoV-2-associated, and depth was defined as the fraction of total T cells that were SARS-CoV-2-associated. Using the MIRA data, each spike-specific TCR was mapped to the spike region that the TCR reacts to and placed in a CD4 or CD8 class. Log10-transformed breadth and depth values were compared by one-way ANOVA with Sidak's multiple comparisons tests. TCRdb provides this immuneACCESS table in a form limited to in-frame rearrangements. Some clones are lacking; in checked studies, under half of them reflect an unresolved V gene, and why the rest are absent is not known. The V and J calls and clone size come from that table; D and trimming were worked out from the DNA. The table for this sample lists roughly 100,000 clones; 89% of them were counted only once. The biggest ten clones account for approximately 40% of the sample.

The cysteine opens and the phenylalanine closes a CDR3 of 12 amino acids. Kept here is only the CDR3 DNA, which spans 36 bases and is read in frame from base 1. In the germline V gene (reference sequence), CDR1 corresponds to LNHDA and CDR2 to SQIVND. V loses 8 bases, J loses 11 bases, and the germline ends lie 13 bases apart. This clonotype originated in an adult who received the AZD1222 COVID-19 vaccine. Recombination linked TRBV19 to TRBJ1-6; a confident D gene designation cannot be given. Sequenced here: peripheral blood, sampled 28 days after the second AZD1222 dose. The DNA is as follows: TGTGCCAGTGGTCGTTACTTGACACCCCTCCACTTT. This sequence encodes CASGRYLTPLHF. Where the CDR3 stops, the reference TRBV19 and TRBJ1-6 genes take over; the full variable domain is DGGITQSPKYLFRKEGQNVTLSCEQNLNHDAMYWYRQDPGQGLRLIYYSQIVNDFQKGDIAEGYSVSREKKESFPLTVTSAQKNPTAFYLCASGRYLTPLHFGNGTRLTVT.